This T cell receptor beta chain was recovered during a study of blood T cell repertoires in COVID-19. The CDR3 is 14 amino acids. Trimming removed 5 bases from V and 5 bases from J, with 14 bases in between. Germline V CDR1 and CDR2: SGHRS, YFSETQ. Sequencing was performed with immunoSEQ multiplex PCR; in TCRdb, only in-frame clones are kept and a portion is missing. The sample has around 15,000 clones; around 80% are singletons. The sequence was collected from a human donor in a cohort sampled during active COVID-19. The V call is TRBV5-1, the J call TRBJ2-1; D is uncertain. The sequenced sample consisted of peripheral blood. The CDR3 spells CASSSGQSNNEQFF. The DNA of the CDR3 is TGCGCCAGCAGTTCTGGTCAGTCCAACAATGAGCAGTTCTTC.